Below, one TCR beta chain is given with its context. It has no known antigen specificity. No much larger clonotype is one base removed from it; base qualities were not supplied. Library preparation used the immunoSEQ multiplex PCR assay. For most patients, high-throughput TCR-beta CDR3 sequencing of genomic DNA was performed by Adaptive Biotechnologies. The authors' analysis ran thus. TCR sequencing data for over 15 patients were retrieved from Adaptive's ImmunoSEQ software; three other patients were processed with MiXCR and VDJtools. CDR3 nucleotide sequences shared between donor and recipient were removed because the origin of such sequences could not be assigned. To count as alloreactive, a clone needed at least 2-fold expansion over unstimulated cells and a minimum CFSE-low frequency of 0.002% (template counts) or 0.001% (read counts). Clones were considered mappable if detected in sequenced pre-transplant spleen, lymph node, or MLR CFSE-low populations of the donor or recipient. The cumulative frequency of alloreactive clones was calculated as a percentage of all sequences, weighted by copy number. Held by TCRdb, this immuneACCESS table contains in-frame sequences only and omits some clones. Under half of the omission traces to an unresolved V gene where checked; the cause of the rest is unknown. V, J and clone size derive from that table, while D and trimming were established from the DNA sequence. The table for this sample lists some 25,000 clones; approximately 93% of them were counted only once. The ten largest account for approximately 0.53% of the sample.

The data originate from a study of graft-versus-host responses after intestinal transplantation (dated by TCRdb to the early 2020s). For the study in its entirety: The transplants that recipients received were multivisceral, liver-intestinal, or isolated intestinal. Anti-thymocyte globulin induction was given to all recipients, followed by maintenance tacrolimus and steroids for approximately three years. Bulk TCR-beta CDR3 sequencing was used to track graft-versus-host and host-versus-graft alloreactive T cell clones in the graft, circulation and bone marrow after intestinal transplantation. To identify alloreactive clones, pre-transplant mixed lymphocyte reaction products were sequenced and then compared with unstimulated pre-transplant donor and recipient T cells. The cohort enrolled 24 intestinal transplant recipients including one retransplant, and 3 patients lacking pretransplant specimens were excluded. Donor T cell macrochimerism was defined as a peak of at least 4% donor T cells among recipient peripheral blood mononuclear cells. Rather than going through the commercial service, samples from a few later patients were sequenced in-house on an Illumina MiSeq and processed with MiXCR.

CDR1 and CDR2, per the germline V gene (reference sequence), are GTSNPN and SVGIG. From the cysteine up to the phenylalanine, the CDR3 has a length of 13 residues. Only the CDR3 part of the read is kept: 39 bases, read in frame from the first base. V loses 6 bases of germline sequence and J loses 5 bases, and the interval between the two ends is 17 bases. What the work shows at the level of the full study, not this receptor alone: In the allografts of patients with donor T cell macrochimerism, GvH to HvG T cell clonal ratios were high. GvH clones were detected in recipient bone marrow, and some of these GvH clones were observed earlier in ileal mucosa or blood, consistent with an intestinal mucosal origin. Early after transplant, declines in HvG clones were associated with peak levels of circulating GvH clones. The conclusions were limited by the relatively low number and heterogeneity of the intestinal transplant patients.

Blood samples were collected up to 4 times in the first month after transplant and then at least monthly when available. This sequence originates from a human patient who received an intestinal transplant, so some T cells may come from the graft donor. The sequenced sample was PBMCs, obtained 18 days after transplant. The V and J segments used are TRBV30 and TRBJ2-7, and TRBD1 may be the D gene, going by 6 matching bases. The CDR3 here reads CACVNRVGNEQYF. The sequenced DNA: TGTGCCTGCGTTAACAGGGTTGGGAACGAGCAGTACTTC.